The TCR beta chain described here comes from a study of T cells in Graves' hyperthyroidism and ophthalmopathy. Findings and caveats of the study: The model forecast ophthalmopathy, anticipating it by a median approximately 7 months before onset.

What was amplified from RNA transcripts were TCR beta CDR3 regions. A first-round RT-PCR of the TCR CDR3 used the HTBI primer set. Using its own MiXCR run on the multiplex PCR reads, TCRdb lists one record per CDR3 protein. The table records 500,000 to 650,000 distinct CDR3 sequences, around 15% of them present only once. Each ophthalmopathy patient scored at least 3 on the Clinical Activity Score and at least 4 on NOSPECS grade, with duration under 3 months. The CDR3 spans 16 residues. V was shortened by 3 bases and J by 0 bases, with 12 bases between the two germline ends. The sample holds many counts of this clonotype. Antigen specificity is unknown.

The material sequenced was blood. The TCR originated in a woman aged 45 to 65 with Graves' ophthalmopathy. V and J are TRBV12-3 or TRBV12-4 and TRBJ1-5; no clear D. As DNA, the CDR3 is TGTGCCAGCAGTTTCGGCAGAACTTATAGCAATCAGCCCCAGCATTTT. This translates into CASSFGRTYSNQPQHF.